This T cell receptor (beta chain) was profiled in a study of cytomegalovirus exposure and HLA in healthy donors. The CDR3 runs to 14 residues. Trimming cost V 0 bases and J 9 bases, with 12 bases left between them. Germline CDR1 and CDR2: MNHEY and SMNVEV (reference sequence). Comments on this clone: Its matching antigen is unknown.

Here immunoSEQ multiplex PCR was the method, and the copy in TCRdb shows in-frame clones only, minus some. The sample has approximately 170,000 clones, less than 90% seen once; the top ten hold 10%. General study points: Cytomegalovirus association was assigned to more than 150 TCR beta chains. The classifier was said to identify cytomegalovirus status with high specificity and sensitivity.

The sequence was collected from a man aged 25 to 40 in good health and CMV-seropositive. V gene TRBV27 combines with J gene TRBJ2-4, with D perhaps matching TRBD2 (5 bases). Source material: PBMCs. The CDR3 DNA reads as TGTGCCAGCAGTTTATCGCCGGAGGAGAGCATTCAGTACTTC. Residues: CASSLSPEESIQYF.